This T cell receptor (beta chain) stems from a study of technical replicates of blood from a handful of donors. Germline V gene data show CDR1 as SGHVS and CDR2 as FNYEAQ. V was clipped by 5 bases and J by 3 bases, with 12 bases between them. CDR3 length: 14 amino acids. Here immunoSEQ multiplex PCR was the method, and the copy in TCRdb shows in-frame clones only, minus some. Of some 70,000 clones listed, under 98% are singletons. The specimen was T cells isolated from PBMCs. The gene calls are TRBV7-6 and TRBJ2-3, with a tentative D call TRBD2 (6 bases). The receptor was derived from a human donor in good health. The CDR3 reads CASSRMEGTDTQYF. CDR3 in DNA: TGTGCCAGCAGCCGAATGGAGGGAACAGATACGCAGTATTTT.